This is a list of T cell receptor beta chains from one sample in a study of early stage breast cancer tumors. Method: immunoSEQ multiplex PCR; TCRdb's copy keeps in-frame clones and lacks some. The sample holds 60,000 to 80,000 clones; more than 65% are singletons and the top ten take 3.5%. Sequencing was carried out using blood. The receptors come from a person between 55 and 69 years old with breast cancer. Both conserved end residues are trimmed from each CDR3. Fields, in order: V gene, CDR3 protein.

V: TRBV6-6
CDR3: ASSGGQGNTIY

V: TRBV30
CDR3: AWSPPVYSGNTIY

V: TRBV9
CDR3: ASSVGRRGNLNTGELF

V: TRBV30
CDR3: AWSSGLKNIQY

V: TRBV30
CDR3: AWSSTRGNEQF

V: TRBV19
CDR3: ASKLAGTPTDTQY

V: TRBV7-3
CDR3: ASSLTGAPDTQY

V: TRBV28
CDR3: ATLRGGDTEAF

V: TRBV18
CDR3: ASSGGGPQPQH

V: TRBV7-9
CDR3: ASSSTGGLPEAF

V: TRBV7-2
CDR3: ASSLDLAGVIDTQY

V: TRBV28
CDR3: ASSLTGVAYEQY

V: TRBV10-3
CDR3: AISESGPSYEQY

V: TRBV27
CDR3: ASSSQGPLGHTGELF

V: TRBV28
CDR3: ASRLNTEAF

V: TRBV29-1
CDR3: SAGGGAMNTEAF

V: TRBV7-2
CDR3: ASSPPNNEQF

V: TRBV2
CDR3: ASSTGAGYGYT

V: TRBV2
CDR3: ASSSVATSDTQY

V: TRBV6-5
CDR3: ASSIRDTQY

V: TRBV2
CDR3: ASTYDRGVYNEQF

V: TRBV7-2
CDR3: ASSLEGGGTRSSQF

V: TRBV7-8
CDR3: ASSLTVNYGYT

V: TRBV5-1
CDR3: ASSGATGYEQY

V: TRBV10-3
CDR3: ASGGTPETQY

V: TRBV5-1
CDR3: ASSLNPGRSYEQY

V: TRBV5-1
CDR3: ASSGGGGSPEQY

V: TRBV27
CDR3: ASSLTSGGGGDTQY

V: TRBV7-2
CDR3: ASSTTSGVYNEQF

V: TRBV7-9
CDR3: ASSQSSRARFLGANVLT

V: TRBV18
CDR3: ASSPPDVRETQY

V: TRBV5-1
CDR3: ASSYSIGTGVGGELF

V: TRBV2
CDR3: ASSESTSGFQETQY

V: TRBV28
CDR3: ASIWGAVRNQPQH

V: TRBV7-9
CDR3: ASSFWRGPNYNEQF

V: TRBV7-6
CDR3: ASSSAARGVKNIQY

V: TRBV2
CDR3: ASTSGGETQY

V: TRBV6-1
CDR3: ASSEPAGGQRQPQH

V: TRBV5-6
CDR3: AGSPRTRNTIY

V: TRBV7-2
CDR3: ASSRSGRPSTDTQY

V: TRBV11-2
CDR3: ASSLEAGVFADTQY

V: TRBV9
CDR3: ASSVSGSGQGEQF

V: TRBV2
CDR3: ASILRLAGVSDTQY